Sequencing of this TCR beta chain was carried out in a study of CD8+CD57+ T cells in acquired aplastic anemia. In the study overall: CD4+ and CD8+ cells, once sorted, gave DNA averaging 3.2 ug. General study findings and limits: There were roughly 30 CD8+ CDR3 sequences that occurred in both patients and controls.

The template used for profiling TCR beta VDJ and CDR3 was genomic DNA. TCRdb recomputed calls from the reads with MiXCR, one row per CDR3 protein. Here the sample spans approximately 200,000 distinct CDR3 sequences, 50% to 55% being singletons. V was clipped by 7 bases and J by 8 bases; unmatched bases: 13. The CDR3 length is 15 residues. The V gene's germline CDR1 is LNHDA and CDR2 SQIVND (reference sequence). Concerning this clonotype itself: The antigen is unknown.

This clonotype was obtained from a human donor in good health, serving as a control. Material: sorted CD4+, CD8+, or CD8+CD57+ T cells (not recorded which) from PBMCs. V is TRBV19 and J is TRBJ1-2, with 10 bases matching TRBD1. For the CDR3, the DNA is TGTGCCAGTAACTCGGGACAGGGGATTTCGGGGGGCTACACCTTC. Its translation is CASNSGQGISGGYTF.